The text below deals with one TCR beta chain. This clone's antigen is unknown. There are no base qualities to consult, and no much larger clone falls within one base. The library was built by means of 5' RACE. TCRdb lists the instrument as Illumina HiSeq 2500. A second PCR of roughly 7 to 11 cycles was performed with a sample-barcoded 5' primer and a J-beta primer mix. A template-switch 5' adaptor carrying 12 random nucleotides introduced a unique molecular identifier onto each TCR beta cDNA molecule. At least 2.5 million CDR3-containing paired-end reads were obtained from each sample. First-strand cDNA was synthesized from all RNA with the Mint cDNA synthesis kit, primed by a TRBC-specific oligonucleotide. All cDNA was treated with uracil-DNA glycosylase and then went through a first 18-cycle PCR with the universal primers M1SS and BC2_uni_R. Processing in the source paper ran as follows. Each sample was normalized by randomly selecting 1 million high-quality reads, each carrying a distinct molecular identifier. Reads sharing molecular identifiers were discarded rather than binned into consensus sequences. MiTCR, set to a Q25 quality threshold and the strictest error-elimination algorithm, was used for CDR3 identification, clonotype clustering and error correction. A nonparametric unseen species model with Euler transformation was used to estimate lower-bound total TCR beta diversity. TCRdb trimmed public reads at Q25 via fastp, called clones via MiXCR and kept in-frame beta chains. Rows are unified per CDR3 protein, each entry keeping the most common DNA and genes. These V and J calls are TCRdb output, not the study's own analysis. A total of some 760,000 distinct CDR3 sequences appear in this sample, 25% of them only once. The ten largest clones represent under 4% of the sample.

V ends up 2 bases short and J 6 bases short, with an unmatched junction base count of 11. Inclusive of the bounding cysteine and phenylalanine, the CDR3 is 16 residues long. This entry keeps only the CDR3 DNA: 48 bases, framed from base 1. Via the germline V gene, CDR1 is SGHRS and CDR2 YFSETQ. The donors were roughly 39 Caucasian individuals from Russia, aged about 6 to 95 years, who were systemically healthy. Ten milliliters of peripheral blood were drawn from each donor into EDTA-treated Vacutainer tubes. Ficoll-Paque density-gradient centrifugation was used to isolate PBMCs, with at least 6.5 million per sample. Total RNA was extracted from PBMCs with Trizol reagent, with at least 5 micrograms obtained per sample. The percentages of naive CD45RAhigh/CD27high T cells were determined by flow cytometry on a PBMC aliquot from every donor. The data stem from a study of blood T cells in healthy people across ages (dated by TCRdb to 2014 to 2015). With regard to the full study: In model experiments, template switching captured roughly one uniquely barcoded TCR beta cDNA molecule for every two T cells. Two additional independent replicas of 1 million unique cDNA reads from the same blood draw were analyzed for two donors (one aged 18 to 29 and one aged 80 or older). Using deep sequencing normalized with unique cDNA molecular identifiers, the study measured how TCR beta repertoire diversity changes with age. Donors were grouped into four age groups: young (average 16 years), middle-aged (under 40), aged (roughly 67) and long-lived (82). What the work shows at the level of the full study, not this receptor alone: Compared with the aged group, the long-lived group had more naive CD4+ T cells, fewer expanded clones and increased TCR diversity, suggesting age selection. Estimates of total diversity based on one million sequenced T cells were regarded as lower bounds and as underestimates. There was a strong correlation between observed TCR beta diversity and the percentage of naive T cells measured by flow cytometry. Because profiling used bulk unsorted PBMCs, naive and antigen-experienced compartments could not be compared conclusively. Observed TCR beta diversity per million T cells fell roughly linearly with age, and a significant reduction was already apparent by age around 40. Because donor CMV infection status was unknown, age-related changes in expanded clonotypes were potentially confounded.

The sample also formed part of further work on T cells of mothers and their children. The second study reports: The donors were nine systemically healthy Caucasian individuals, made up of three mothers and their six children. cDNA synthesis consumed the entire amount of extracted RNA, loaded at approximately 1.6 ug RNA in each 15 ul reaction. In the second PCR, the M1S primer introduced both the sample barcodes and 2-4 random nucleotides. Each mother yielded over 8 million TCR beta CDR3 reads and each child 2.5 million to 3 million reads. TCR recombination output is similarly shaped by thymic selection in related and unrelated pairs, with a minor effect exerted by inherited differences. Related mother-child pairs always showed normalized repertoire overlap that was slightly higher than in unrelated mother-child pairs, though the difference was never significant. With a sensitivity of about 100 clones per million clonotypes, no persistent microchimeric T cell clones were detected. In the study, deep NGS was used to compare the TCR beta repertoires of mothers and children, and features distinguishing related mother-child pairs from unrelated individuals were sought. On average, the children were around 11 +/- 4 years old, while the mothers were roughly 40 +/- 4 years old. After adapter ligation with NEBNext reagents, the libraries were sequenced on Illumina HiSeq 2000 with 100+100 nt paired-end reads. Mother and child libraries were prepared a month apart and sequenced in separate runs to prevent cross-contamination. Between roughly 500,000 and 2,100,000 distinct TCR beta clonotypes were identified per donor. Naive TCR beta clonotypes were estimated from low-frequency clonotypes matched to each donor's FACS-determined naive share, without sorting.

The rearranged chain carries TRBV5-1 and TRBJ2-3; 8 bases in the junction line up with TRBD1. This sequence originates from a boy aged 5-17 years in good health. Sequencing input: blood. The CDR3 has the sequence CASSLAPTGDGDTQYF. The nucleotides are TGCGCCAGCAGCTTAGCTCCGACAGGGGATGGGGATACGCAGTATTTT.